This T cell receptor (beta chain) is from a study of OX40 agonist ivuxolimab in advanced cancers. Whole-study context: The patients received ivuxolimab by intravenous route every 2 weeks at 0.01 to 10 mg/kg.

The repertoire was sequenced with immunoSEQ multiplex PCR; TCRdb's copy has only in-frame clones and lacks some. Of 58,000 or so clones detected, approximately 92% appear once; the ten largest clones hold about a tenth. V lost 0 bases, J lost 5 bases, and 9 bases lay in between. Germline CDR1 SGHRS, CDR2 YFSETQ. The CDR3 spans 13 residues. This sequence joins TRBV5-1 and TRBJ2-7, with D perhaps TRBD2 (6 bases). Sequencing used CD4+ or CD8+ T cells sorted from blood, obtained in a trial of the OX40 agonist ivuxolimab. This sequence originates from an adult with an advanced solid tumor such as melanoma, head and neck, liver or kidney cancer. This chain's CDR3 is CASSLGLANEQYF. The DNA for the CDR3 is TGCGCCAGCAGCTTGGGGCTAGCGAACGAGCAGTACTTC.